A single sample is the source of the 17 T cell receptor beta chains below, sequenced in a study of cytomegalovirus exposure and HLA in healthy donors. The PCR used 60 Vbeta and 13 Jbeta primers. Profiling relied on immunoSEQ multiplex PCR, and the TCRdb table lists in-frame clones only, not all of them. The sample contains just over 200,000 clones, 82% of which appear only once. Sample: PBMCs. All receptors come from a middle-aged woman in good health and CMV-seronegative.

The chain recombines TRBV30 with TRBJ2-2; 8 positions agree with TRBD1. This CDR3 has 14 amino acids. The V segment lost 6 bases and the J segment 1 base; nucleotides outside the gene matches: 4. The germline CDR1 and CDR2 sequences are GTSNPN and SVGIG (reference sequence). In nucleotides, the CDR3 is TGTGCCTGTAAGGACAGGGTGAACACCGGGGAGCTGTTTTTT. As protein: CACKDRVNTGELFF.

This rearrangement joins TRBV5-6 to TRBJ2-5; 9 bases line up with TRBD2. CDR1 and CDR2 (germline): SGHDT, YYEEEE. V lost 7 bases, J lost 4 bases, and 17 bases stayed unmatched. This CDR3 is built from 17 residues. DNA for the CDR3: TGTGCCAGCGGCTCCCTCGGGGCGGGGGGGGCAGGAGAGACCCAGTACTTC. Amino acids: CASGSLGAGGAGETQYF.

In its sample, this clone was seen once. The chain is built from TRBV2 and TRBJ2-2; D is unclear. This CDR3 comprises 13 residues. Trimming shortened V by 8 bases and J by 4 bases, and 11 bases separated the two germline ends. From germline, CDR1 is SNHLY and CDR2 FYNNEI. The CDR3 spells CASHYLGTGELFF. In nucleotides, the CDR3 is TGTGCCAGCCACTACCTGGGCACCGGGGAGCTGTTTTTT.

The rearrangement links TRBV10-1 to TRBJ1-1, with a tentative D call TRBD1 (5 bases). The V and J ends lost 2 bases and 4 bases respectively, with 11 bases between them. This CDR3 has 14 residues. Germline V lookup: CDR1 WNHNN, CDR2 SYGVQD (reference sequence). The CDR3 sequence is CASSEGARPTEAFF. The CDR3 bases are TGCGCCAGCAGTGAGGGGGCGCGTCCCACTGAAGCTTTCTTT.

The chain has TRBV9 and TRBJ1-5; TRBD1 matches 10 bases. CDR3 length: 15 residues. Germline loops: CDR1 SGDLS, CDR2 YYNGEE. Trimming at V came to 3 bases and at J to 6 bases, leaving 6 bases not matched to a gene. The CDR3 reads CASSAGTGVSQPQHF. As DNA, the CDR3 is TGTGCCAGCAGCGCCGGGACAGGGGTTTCTCAGCCCCAGCATTTT.

The genes are TRBV7-7 and TRBJ1-1, with D uncertain. V was clipped by 6 bases and J by 5 bases, with 10 bases between them. This CDR3 is 12 amino acids long. Germline V gives CDR1 SSHAT, CDR2 FNYEAQ (reference sequence). This chain's CDR3 is CASRGRSTEAFF. The DNA of the CDR3 is TGTGCCAGCAGAGGGAGAAGTACTGAAGCTTTCTTT. Together with reference TRBV7-7 and TRBJ1-1, the CDR3 gives the full variable domain: GAGVSQSPRYKVTKRGQDVTLRCDPISSHATLYWYQQALGQGPEFLTYFNYEAQPDKSGLPSDRFSAERPEGSISTLTIQRTEQRDSAMYRCASRGRSTEAFFGQGTRLTVV.

The rearrangement uses TRBV7-8 and TRBJ2-7; D perhaps matches TRBD2 (6 bases). Looked up from germline, CDR1 is SGHVS and CDR2 is FQNEAQ. The CDR3 has 15 amino acids. V was pared by 1 base and J by 2 bases, with 12 bases between. CDR3 loop: CASSLVGEAPYEQYF. CDR3 bases: TGTGCCAGCAGCTTAGTAGGGGAGGCGCCCTACGAGCAGTACTTC.

The V and J genes are TRBV2 and TRBJ2-7, with TRBD2 matching 10 bases. Germline V gene data show CDR1 as SNHLY and CDR2 as FYNNEI. Trimming removed 5 bases from V and 2 bases from J; junction bases left unmatched: 6. The CDR3 is made up of 15 amino acids. CDR3 nucleotides: TGTGCCAGCAGTCAAGGACTAGCGGCTACCTACGAGCAGTACTTC. As protein: CASSQGLAATYEQYF. Complete variable domain (other parts from reference TRBV2 and TRBJ2-7): EPEVTQTPSHQVTQMGQEVILRCVPISNHLYFYWYRQILGQKVEFLVSFYNNEISEKSEIFDDQFSVERPDGSNFTLKIRSTKLEDSAMYFCASSQGLAATYEQYFGPGTRLTVT.

This chain links TRBV15 with TRBJ1-1; D is ambiguous. The CDR3 extends over 13 amino acids. V was cut by 5 bases and J by 6 bases, with 13 bases left in between. Germline V lookup: CDR1 LNHNV, CDR2 YYDKDF (reference sequence). The CDR3 loop is CATSRRGSAEAFF. CDR3 nucleotides: TGTGCCACCAGCCGGCGGGGTTCCGCTGAAGCTTTCTTT. Variable domain in full (rest from reference TRBV15 and TRBJ1-1): DAMVIQNPRYQVTQFGKPVTLSCSQTLNHNVMYWYQQKSSQAPKLLFHYYDKDFNNEADTPDNFQSRRPNTSFCFLDIRSPGLGDTAMYLCATSRRGSAEAFFGQGTRLTVV.

The rearrangement joins TRBV5-1 to TRBJ2-7; D is possibly TRBD1 (6 bases). Germline CDR1 SGHRS, CDR2 YFSETQ. The V end lost 2 bases, the J end lost 6 bases, and 12 bases lay between the germline ends. The CDR3 runs to 13 residues. CDR3 nucleotides: TGCGCCAGCAGCTTCTTAGGGGGTGGCGAGCAGTACTTC. Translated, it gives CASSFLGGGEQYF.

The chain uses TRBV6-6 and TRBJ1-5; 9 bases match TRBD1. This CDR3 spans 16 amino acids. V was clipped by 0 bases and J by 3 bases; unmatched bases: 3. The germline gives CDR1 MNHNY, CDR2 SVGAGI (reference sequence). The DNA for the CDR3 is TGTGCCAGCAGTTACTCGGGGACAGGGTACAATCAGCCCCAGCATTTT. It yields the protein CASSYSGTGYNQPQHF.

V and J are TRBV6-6 and TRBJ1-5, with TRBD1 identical over 9 bases. Looked up from germline, CDR1 is MNHNY and CDR2 is SVGAGI (reference sequence). This CDR3 is 14 amino acids long. Unmatched junction bases numbered 6, after V lost 6 bases and J lost 6 bases. The CDR3 nucleotides read TGTGCCAGCAGGCGGACAGGGGCGGGTCAGCCCCAGCATTTT. This gives the protein CASRRTGAGQPQHF.

The J gene is TRBJ1-4, the V gene TRBV28; D unresolved. The CDR3 length is 15 residues. Trimming left V 3 bases short and J 3 bases short, with 11 bases between. From germline, CDR1 is MDHEN and CDR2 SYDVKM. Here the CDR3 DNA reads TGTGCCAGCAGTTTGTTTGCGATAGCTAATGAAAAACTGTTTTTT. Amino acids: CASSLFAIANEKLFF.

The V and J genes are TRBV7-2 and TRBJ1-1; no clear D. The V gene's germline CDR1 is SGHTA and CDR2 FQGNSA. The germline V and J ends were trimmed by 0 bases and 1 base, with 15 bases remaining between them. The CDR3 has 17 amino acids. The CDR3 sequence is CASSLAFSLTQNTEAFF. CDR3 DNA: TGTGCCAGCAGCTTAGCGTTCAGTCTGACTCAGAACACTGAAGCTTTCTTT.

This clone appeared once. The V gene is TRBV12-5, the J gene TRBJ2-2, with D possibly TRBD2 on 5 matching bases. V was pared by 3 bases and J by 1 base, with 12 bases between. Germline CDR1 LGHNT, CDR2 FRNRAP. This CDR3 has 16 amino acids. The CDR3 sequence: CASGFQWSGNTGELFF. The CDR3 region has the DNA TGTGCTAGTGGTTTCCAATGGAGCGGGAACACCGGGGAGCTGTTTTTT.

The chain uses TRBV28 and TRBJ1-1; D uncertain. Germline assignment: CDR1 MDHEN and CDR2 SYDVKM. CDR3 length: 13 residues. V was pared by 2 bases and J by 1 base, with 5 bases between. This CDR3 reads CASSLTANTEAFF. The DNA of the CDR3 is TGTGCCAGCAGTTTAACAGCGAACACTGAAGCTTTCTTT.

This clone was seen once. The V call is TRBV19, the J call TRBJ1-2; the match to TRBD1 covers 8 bases. V shed 3 bases and J 6 bases; nucleotides not matched to a gene: 3. Germline CDR1 LNHDA, CDR2 SQIVND (reference sequence). The CDR3 consists of 13 residues. The CDR3 bases are TGTGCCAGTAGTATTGGACAGGGCCATGGCTACACCTTC. Protein sequence: CASSIGQGHGYTF.